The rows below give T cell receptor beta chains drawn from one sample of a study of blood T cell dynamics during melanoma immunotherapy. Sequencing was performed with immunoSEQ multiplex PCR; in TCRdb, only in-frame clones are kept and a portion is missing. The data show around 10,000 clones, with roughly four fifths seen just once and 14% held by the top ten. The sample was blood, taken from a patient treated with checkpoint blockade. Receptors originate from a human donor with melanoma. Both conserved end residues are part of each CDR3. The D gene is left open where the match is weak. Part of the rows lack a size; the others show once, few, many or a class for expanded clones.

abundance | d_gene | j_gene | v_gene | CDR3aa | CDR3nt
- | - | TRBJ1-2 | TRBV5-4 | CASSLAGPSGYTF | TGTGCCAGCAGCTTGGCTGGGCCTAGTGGCTACACCTTC
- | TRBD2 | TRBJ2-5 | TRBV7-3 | CASSLAGGPQYF | TGTGCCAGCAGCTTAGCGGGGGGGCCCCAGTACTTC
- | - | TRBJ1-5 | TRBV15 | CATSMPAFAAGRIQPQHF | TGTGCCACCAGCATGCCCGCCTTCGCGGCAGGGAGAATACAGCCCCAGCATTTT
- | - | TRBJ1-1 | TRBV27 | CASNLGGSLNTEAFF | TGTGCCAGCAATCTTGGCGGCAGCTTGAACACTGAAGCTTTCTTT
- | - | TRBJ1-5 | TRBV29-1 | CSVSAGPYSNQPQHF | TGCAGCGTTTCGGCAGGGCCTTATAGCAATCAGCCCCAGCATTTT
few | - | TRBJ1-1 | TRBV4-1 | CASSQAGGRNTEAFF | TGCGCCAGCAGCCAGGCGGGGGGAAGGAACACTGAAGCTTTCTTT
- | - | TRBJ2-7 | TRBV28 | CASSLLQGHEQYF | TGTGCCAGCAGTTTATTACAGGGCCACGAGCAGTACTTC
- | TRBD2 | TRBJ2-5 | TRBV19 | CASTPASSGRWETQYF | TGTGCCAGTACCCCAGCGTCGAGCGGGAGGTGGGAGACCCAGTACTTC
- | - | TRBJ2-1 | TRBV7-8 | CASSLAGTPYNEQFF | TGTGCCAGCAGCTTAGCGGGGACCCCCTACAATGAGCAGTTCTTC
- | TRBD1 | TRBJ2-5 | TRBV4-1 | CASSHSKGAGETQYF | TGCGCCAGCAGCCACTCCAAGGGGGCAGGAGAGACCCAGTACTTC
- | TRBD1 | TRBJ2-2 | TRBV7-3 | CASSWDRGGGGELFF | TGTGCCAGCAGCTGGGACAGGGGAGGCGGCGGGGAGCTGTTTTTT
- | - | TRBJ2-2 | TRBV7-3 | CASSPVGEAKAGELFF | TGTGCCAGCAGCCCTGTAGGGGAGGCGAAGGCCGGGGAGCTGTTTTTT
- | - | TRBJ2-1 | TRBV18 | CASSLGVDEQFF | TGTGCCAGCTCACTCGGGGTGGATGAGCAGTTCTTC
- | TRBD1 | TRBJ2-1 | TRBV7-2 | CASSDHRGPHEQFF | TGTGCCAGCAGCGACCACAGGGGTCCCCATGAGCAGTTCTTC
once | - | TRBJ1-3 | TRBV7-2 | CASSLGSAGENGNTIYF | TGTGCCAGCAGCCTAGGATCGGCAGGAGAAAATGGAAACACCATATATTTT
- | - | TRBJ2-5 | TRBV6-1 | CASRPTRLQETQYF | TGTGCCAGCAGACCGACAAGACTACAAGAGACCCAGTACTTC
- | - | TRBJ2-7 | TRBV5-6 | CASSRRGGAYEQYF | TGTGCCAGCAGCCGCCGTGGCGGGGCTTACGAGCAGTACTTC
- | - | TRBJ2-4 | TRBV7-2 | CASSLQVQAKNIQYF | TGTGCCAGCAGCCTACAGGTGCAAGCCAAAAACATTCAGTACTTC
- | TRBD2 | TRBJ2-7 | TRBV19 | CASSIEASGVSYEQYF | TGTGCCAGTAGTATAGAGGCTAGCGGGGTTTCCTACGAGCAGTACTTC
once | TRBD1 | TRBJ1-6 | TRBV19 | CASSTQGAGNSPLHF | TGTGCCAGTAGTACCCAGGGGGCGGGAAATTCACCCCTCCACTTT
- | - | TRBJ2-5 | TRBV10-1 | CAKPDGRETQYF | TGCGCCAAACCCGACGGGCGGGAGACCCAGTACTTC
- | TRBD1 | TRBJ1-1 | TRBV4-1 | CASSQTGTENTEAFF | TGCGCCAGCAGCCAGACCGGGACAGAGAACACTGAAGCTTTCTTT
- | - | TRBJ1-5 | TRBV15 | CATSRDIQTPRPQHF | TGTGCCACCAGCAGAGATATCCAGACGCCCAGGCCCCAGCATTTT
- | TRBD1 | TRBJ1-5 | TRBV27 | CASSPQWETGGNVPQHF | TGTGCCAGCAGTCCCCAGTGGGAGACAGGGGGTAATGTGCCCCAGCATTTT
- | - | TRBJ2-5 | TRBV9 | CASSVEDSQETQYF | TGTGCCAGCAGCGTAGAGGACTCGCAAGAGACCCAGTACTTC
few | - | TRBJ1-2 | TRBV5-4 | CASSSVHGYYGYTF | TGTGCCAGCAGCTCTGTACATGGGTACTATGGCTACACCTTC
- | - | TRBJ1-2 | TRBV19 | CASSPQRQTSYGYTF | TGTGCCAGTAGTCCTCAAAGACAGACGAGCTATGGCTACACCTTC
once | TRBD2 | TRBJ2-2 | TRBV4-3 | CASSQEEGRVAGSGELFF | TGCGCCAGCAGCCAAGAGGAGGGACGGGTAGCGGGGTCGGGGGAGCTGTTTTTT
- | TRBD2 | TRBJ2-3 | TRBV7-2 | CASSLDLAGGDTQYF | TGTGCCAGCAGCTTAGATCTAGCGGGGGGAGATACGCAGTATTTT
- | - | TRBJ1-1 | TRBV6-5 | CASRPGPQREAFF | TGTGCCAGCAGGCCGGGACCCCAGAGAGAGGCTTTCTTT
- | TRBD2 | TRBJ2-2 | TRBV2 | CASSEIAGGPRAGELFF | TGTGCCAGCAGTGAAATAGCGGGGGGGCCGAGGGCCGGGGAGCTGTTTTTT
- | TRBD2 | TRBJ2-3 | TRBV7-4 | CASSLSGGREDTQYF | TGTGCCAGCAGCTTAAGCGGGGGGCGTGAAGATACGCAGTATTTT
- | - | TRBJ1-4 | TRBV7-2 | CASSLTGQKLFF | TGTGCCAGCAGCTTGACAGGTCAAAAACTGTTTTTT
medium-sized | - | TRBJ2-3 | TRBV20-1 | CSARGTDTQYF | TGCAGTGCTCGGGGGACAGATACGCAGTATTTT
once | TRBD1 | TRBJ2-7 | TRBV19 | CASSPRQGNSYEQYF | TGTGCCAGTAGTCCGCGACAGGGGAATTCCTACGAGCAGTACTTC
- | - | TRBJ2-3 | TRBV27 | CASSPGTGRSDTQYF | TGTGCCAGCAGTCCCGGGACGGGGCGGTCAGATACGCAGTATTTT
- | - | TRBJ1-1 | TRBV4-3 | CASSQDFGREVPEAFF | TGCGCCAGCAGCCAAGATTTCGGCAGGGAGGTCCCTGAAGCTTTCTTT
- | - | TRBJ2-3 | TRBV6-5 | CASSYRGPITDTQYF | TGTGCCAGCAGTTACCGGGGGCCTATCACAGATACGCAGTATTTT
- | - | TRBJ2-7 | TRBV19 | CASSPGADYEQYF | TGTGCCAGTAGTCCGGGAGCTGACTACGAGCAGTACTTC
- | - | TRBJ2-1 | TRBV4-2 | CASSQEVPPTYNEQFF | TGTGCCAGCAGCCAAGAGGTCCCCCCCACCTACAATGAGCAGTTCTTC
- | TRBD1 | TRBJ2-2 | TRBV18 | CASSPPTGADTGELFF | TGTGCCAGCTCACCACCGACAGGGGCTGACACCGGGGAGCTGTTTTTT
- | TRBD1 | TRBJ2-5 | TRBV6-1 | CASSGGGQQETQYF | TGTGCCAGCAGTGGAGGGGGACAGCAAGAGACCCAGTACTTC
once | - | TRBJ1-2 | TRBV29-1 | CSVEPPHYGYTF | TGCAGCGTTGAGCCCCCTCACTATGGCTACACCTTC
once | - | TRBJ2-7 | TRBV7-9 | CASSLVTGNRGEQYF | TGTGCCAGCAGCTTAGTAACAGGGAACAGAGGCGAGCAGTACTTC
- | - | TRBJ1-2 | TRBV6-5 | CASSSGTGGPYGYTF | TGTGCCAGCAGTTCTGGGACGGGAGGCCCCTATGGCTACACCTTC
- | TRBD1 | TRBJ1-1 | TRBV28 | CASSLRDRTYTEAFF | TGTGCCAGCAGTTTACGGGACAGAACGTACACTGAAGCTTTCTTT
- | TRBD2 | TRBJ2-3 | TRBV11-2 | CASSLASGGSRRLTDTQYF | TGTGCCAGCAGCTTAGCTAGCGGGGGATCTCGGCGACTCACAGATACGCAGTATTTT
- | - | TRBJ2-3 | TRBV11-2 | CASSLRDTQYF | TGTGCCAGCAGCTTACGGGATACGCAGTATTTT
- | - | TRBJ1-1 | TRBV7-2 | CASSLTPGVDTEAFF | TGTGCCAGCAGCTTAACGCCCGGCGTGGACACTGAAGCTTTCTTT
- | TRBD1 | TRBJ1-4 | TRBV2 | CASLRQGGNEKLFF | TGTGCCAGCTTACGACAGGGGGGTAATGAAAAACTGTTTTTT
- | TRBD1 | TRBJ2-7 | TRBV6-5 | CASSWGQPRIYEQYF | TGTGCCAGCAGCTGGGGACAGCCCAGGATCTACGAGCAGTACTTC
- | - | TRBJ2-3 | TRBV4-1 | CASSQGGLADTQYF | TGCGCCAGCAGCCAAGGAGGGTTGGCAGATACGCAGTATTTT
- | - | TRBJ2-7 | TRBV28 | CASRAGGRYEQYF | TGTGCCAGCAGGGCAGGGGGGAGGTACGAGCAGTACTTC
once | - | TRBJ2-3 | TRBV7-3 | CASSLGGITDTQYF | TGTGCCAGCAGCTTAGGGGGGATCACAGATACGCAGTATTTT
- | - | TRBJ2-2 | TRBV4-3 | CASSQDSSGAGELFF | TGCGCCAGCAGCCAAGACAGTTCAGGGGCCGGGGAGCTGTTTTTT
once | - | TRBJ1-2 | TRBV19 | CASSAGRENYGYTF | TGTGCCAGTAGTGCTGGAAGAGAAAACTATGGCTACACCTTC
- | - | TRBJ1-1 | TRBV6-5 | CASSPQGRSTEAFF | TGTGCCAGCAGTCCCCAGGGGCGGAGCACTGAAGCTTTCTTT